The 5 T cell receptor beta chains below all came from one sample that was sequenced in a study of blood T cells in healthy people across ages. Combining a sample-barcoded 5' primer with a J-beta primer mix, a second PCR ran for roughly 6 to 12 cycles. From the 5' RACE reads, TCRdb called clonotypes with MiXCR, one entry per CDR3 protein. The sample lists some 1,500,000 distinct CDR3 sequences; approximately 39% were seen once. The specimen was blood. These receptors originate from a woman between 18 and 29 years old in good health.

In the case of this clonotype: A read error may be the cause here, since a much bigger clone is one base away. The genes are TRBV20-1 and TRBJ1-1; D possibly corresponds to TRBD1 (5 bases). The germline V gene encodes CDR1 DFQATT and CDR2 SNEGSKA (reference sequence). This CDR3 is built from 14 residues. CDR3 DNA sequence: TGCAGTGCTAGATACGGGACGGCGAACACTGAAGTTTTCTTT. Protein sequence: CSARYGTANTEVFF.

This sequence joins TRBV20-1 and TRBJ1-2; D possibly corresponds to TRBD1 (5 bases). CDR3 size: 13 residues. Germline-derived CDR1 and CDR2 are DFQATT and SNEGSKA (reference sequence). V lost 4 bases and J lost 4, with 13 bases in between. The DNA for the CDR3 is TGCAGTGCTATGGACGGACACCGCTATGGCTACACCTTC. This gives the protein CSAMDGHRYGYTF.

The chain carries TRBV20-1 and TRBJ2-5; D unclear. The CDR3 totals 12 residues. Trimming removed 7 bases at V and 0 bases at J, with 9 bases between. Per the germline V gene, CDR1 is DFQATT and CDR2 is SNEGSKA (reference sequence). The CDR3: CSGARYQETQYF. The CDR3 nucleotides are TGCAGTGGTGCTAGGTACCAAGAGACCCAGTACTTC.

CDR3 DNA sequence: TGCAGTGCTAGAGCCTACTACGGGGCAGAAGAGACCCAGTACTTC. Amino acid sequence: CSARAYYGAEETQYF. The chain is built from TRBV20-1 and TRBJ2-5; D could derive from TRBD1 or TRBD2 (5 bases each). The CDR3 runs to 15 residues. The V gene's germline CDR1 is DFQATT and CDR2 SNEGSKA (reference sequence). The germline V and J ends were trimmed by 1 base and 3 bases, with 15 bases remaining between them.

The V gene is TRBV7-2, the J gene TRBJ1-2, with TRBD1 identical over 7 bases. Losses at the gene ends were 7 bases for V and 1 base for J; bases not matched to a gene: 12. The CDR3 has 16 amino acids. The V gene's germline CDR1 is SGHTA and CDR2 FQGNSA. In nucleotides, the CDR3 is TGTGCCAGCATTTCTGGGACAGCCCTTATTAACTATGGCTACACCTTC. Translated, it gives CASISGTALINYGYTF. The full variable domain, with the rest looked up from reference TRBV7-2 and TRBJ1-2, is GAGVSQSPSNKVTEKGKDVELRCDPISGHTALYWYRQSLGQGLEFLIYFQGNSAPDKSGLPSDRFSAERTGGSVSTLTIQRTQQEDSAVYLCASISGTALINYGYTFGSGTRLTVV.